The 13 T cell receptor beta chains below were found in one sample sequenced in a study of T cell repertoires in cytomegalovirus infection. From the reads, TCRdb called clonotypes with MiXCR, one entry per CDR3 protein. The table has 740,000 or so distinct CDR3 sequences, roughly a third seen once. Sequenced input: PBMCs. Receptor source: a human donor in good health (CMV status not recorded). Some clones in this sample may be carry-over from other donors' samples.

This clonotype appeared a few times. The gene calls are TRBV27 and TRBJ1-2; the match to TRBD1 covers 9 bases. CDR3 size: 13 residues. V gave up 6 bases and J gave up 5 bases; unmatched junction bases: 4. Germline CDR1 reads MNHEY; CDR2 reads SMNVEV (reference sequence). The CDR3 here is CASRSDRGYGYTF. The CDR3 nucleotides are TGTGCCAGCAGGTCGGACAGGGGATATGGCTACACCTTC.

The gene calls are TRBV2 and TRBJ2-2; weak D call: TRBD2 (6 bases). Germline values: CDR1 SNHLY, CDR2 FYNNEI. The CDR3 is made up of 15 amino acids. Trimming stripped 7 bases from V and 0 bases from J, with 12 bases between. CDR3 bases: TGTGCCAGCAAAGGAGGGGCTCCGAACACCGGGGAGCTGTTTTTT. Translated: CASKGGAPNTGELFF.

This chain connects TRBV6-5 to TRBJ2-7; D possibly uses TRBD1 or TRBD2 (5 bases each). The CDR3 has 14 amino acids. Deletions cut 6 bases from V and 0 bases from J, with 12 bases between. CDR1 and CDR2 from the germline V gene are MNHEY and SVGAGI. The CDR3 is CASRRDGSSYEQYF. In nucleotides, the CDR3 is TGTGCCAGCAGGAGGGACGGAAGCTCCTACGAGCAGTACTTC.

This clonotype was counted a few times. The chain combines TRBV28 with TRBJ2-2; D is ambiguous. The V gene's germline CDR1 is MDHEN and CDR2 SYDVKM. V was trimmed by 6 bases and J by 3 bases, leaving 17 bases between them. The CDR3 length is 16 residues. The chain's CDR3 is CASRSLGRWDTGELFF. DNA of the CDR3: TGTGCCAGCAGAAGTTTGGGCAGGTGGGACACCGGGGAGCTGTTTTTT.

This chain uses TRBV7-9 with TRBJ2-5, with 13 bases identical to TRBD2. Per the germline V gene, CDR1 is SEHNR and CDR2 is FQNEAQ (reference sequence). CDR3 size: 15 residues. The V gene end was trimmed by 4 bases and the J gene end by 5 bases; junction bases not matched to a gene: 4. CDR3 DNA: TGTGCCAGCAGCTACGGACTAGCGGGAGTGGAGACCCAGTACTTC. Translating gives CASSYGLAGVETQYF. The complete variable domain, with remaining parts taken from reference TRBV7-9 and TRBJ2-5, reads DTGVSQNPRHKITKRGQNVTFRCDPISEHNRLYWYRQTLGQGPEFLTYFQNEAQLEKSRLLSDRFSAERPKGSFSTLEIQRTEQGDSAMYLCASSYGLAGVETQYFGPGTRLLVL.

This clonotype was detected only a few times. The J gene is TRBJ1-2, the V gene TRBV28, with D maybe TRBD1 (6 bases). The CDR3 totals 13 residues. Per germline, CDR1 MDHEN and CDR2 SYDVKM. V dropped 2 bases and J dropped 8 bases, with 12 bases sitting between them. CDR3 DNA sequence: TGTGCCAGCAGTTTAGGAGGGGGACGCGGCTACACCTTC. Translated, it gives CASSLGGGRGYTF.

The chain couples TRBV12-3 or TRBV12-4 to TRBJ2-5, with D possibly being TRBD1 (5 bases). V lost 6 bases and J lost 0, with 14 bases in between. The CDR3 covers 15 residues. This CDR3 is CASSLKRQNQETQYF. In nucleotides, the CDR3 is TGTGCCAGCAGCCTAAAGAGACAGAACCAAGAGACCCAGTACTTC.

This clonotype was seen more than once but under ten times. This chain uses TRBV6-1 with TRBJ1-2; D remains unclear. The V end lost 4 bases, the J end lost 2 bases, and 5 bases lay between the germline ends. Germline V gives CDR1 MNHNS, CDR2 SASEGT. This CDR3 is built from 12 residues. For the CDR3, the DNA is TGTGCCAGCAGTGTCAACAACTATGGCTACACCTTC. This sequence encodes CASSVNNYGYTF.

The chain is built from TRBV18 and TRBJ2-7; 8 bases agree with TRBD1. Trimming cost V 2 bases and J 4 bases; bases outside gene matches: 4. The CDR3 runs to 14 residues. Germline V CDR1 and CDR2: KGHSH, LQKENI. The CDR3 reads CASSPDRGRYEQYF. CDR3 nucleotide sequence: TGTGCCAGCTCACCAGACAGGGGAAGATACGAGCAGTACTTC.

This clonotype was counted a few times. The chain has TRBV12-3 or TRBV12-4 and TRBJ1-5; D might be TRBD1 (5 bases). V shed 5 bases and J shed 2 bases, with 10 bases lying between them. This CDR3 is 14 amino acids long. CDR3 in DNA: TGTGCCAGCAGTGGGACGTGGGGCAATCAGCCCCAGCATTTT. Its protein is CASSGTWGNQPQHF.

At least ten counts were recorded for this clonotype. The V call is TRBV7-6, the J call TRBJ2-7; D call uncertain. CDR1 is SGHVS, CDR2 FNYEAQ, per germline. There are 13 residues in the CDR3. Trimming removed 0 bases from V and 2 bases from J, with 5 bases in between. CDR3 nucleotides: TGTGCCAGCAGCTTAGCAGATACCTACGAGCAGTACTTC. Translation: CASSLADTYEQYF.

The CDR3, as DNA: TGTGCCAGCAGTTGGCAGTCCTACAATGAGCAGTTCTTC. As protein: CASSWQSYNEQFF. The rearrangement joins TRBV6-8 to TRBJ2-1; no firm D call. The germline CDR1 and CDR2 sequences are MNHGY and SAAAGT. Trimming removed 4 bases at V and 1 base at J, with 5 bases between. CDR3 length: 13 amino acids.

There are a few counts of this clonotype. The CDR3, as DNA: TGTGCCAGTAGTCCGGGGGGAGCTGCCGTCGAGCAGTACTTC. Its translation: CASSPGGAAVEQYF. The chain uses TRBV19 and TRBJ2-7; 7 nucleotides line up with TRBD2. Germline V gene data show CDR1 as LNHDA and CDR2 as SQIVND (reference sequence). The CDR3 is 14 residues long. The junction had 10 bases not matched to a gene; V was cut back by 5 bases and J by 6 bases.